The 30 T cell receptor beta chains listed next were all sequenced from one sample in a study of T-cell reconstitution after alpha-beta-depleted transplantation in children. A library of TCRbeta sequences, prepared with unique molecular identifiers, was generated. TCRdb itself ran the PCR reads through MiXCR, one entry per CDR3 protein. The sample lists 780,000 or so distinct CDR3 sequences, around 17% occurring once. The material sequenced was PBMCs, mostly from graft donor cells, taken 360 days after TCRalphabeta/CD19-depleted stem cell transplant. The receptors were sampled from a male patient aged 5 to 17 who had a stem cell transplant for acute lymphoblastic leukemia, so the T cells may come from the graft donor.

The rearrangement uses TRBV20-1 and TRBJ2-7; D uncertain. Germline V lookup: CDR1 DFQATT, CDR2 SNEGSKA (reference sequence). This CDR3 has 13 residues. Trimming shortened V by 0 bases and J by 2 bases, and 8 bases separated the two germline ends. The CDR3 DNA reads as TGCAGTGCTAGAGATCGGTGGGCCTACGAGCAGTACTTC. Encoded protein: CSARDRWAYEQYF.

The sample holds a few counts of this clonotype. The genes are TRBV7-9 and TRBJ2-7; no clear D. The CDR3 totals 17 residues. Germline CDR1 SEHNR, CDR2 FQNEAQ (reference sequence). Trimming pared 2 bases from V and 1 base from J, leaving 18 bases between. The CDR3 protein is CASSLKGSSGGSYEQYF. CDR3 nucleotide sequence: TGTGCCAGCAGCTTAAAAGGGTCTAGTGGTGGGTCCTACGAGCAGTACTTC.

This clonotype was counted between two and nine times. V is TRBV12-3 or TRBV12-4 and J is TRBJ2-7; TRBD1 matches at 9 bases. The CDR3 consists of 15 residues. Trimming took 3 bases from V and 4 from J; bases not matched to a gene: 7. CDR3 in DNA: TGTGCCAGCAGTTTCACTAGGGGACAGGGTTACGAGCAGTACTTC. Its protein is CASSFTRGQGYEQYF.

The gene calls are TRBV11-1 and TRBJ2-5, with a weak D call TRBD2 (7 bases). V lost 3 bases to trimming and J lost 2 bases, with 19 bases between them. This CDR3 spans 17 amino acids. Germline values: CDR1 SGHAT, CDR2 FQDESV (reference sequence). The CDR3 coding sequence is TGTGCCAGCAGCTTTCGGGGGCGAGCGGGACCTCAAGAGACCCAGTACTTC. This codes for CASSFRGRAGPQETQYF.

This CDR3 is CASSFGLAGRETQYF. The CDR3 region has the DNA TGTGCCAGCAGCTTTGGGCTAGCGGGACGGGAGACCCAGTACTTC. The V call is TRBV7-9, the J call TRBJ2-5; TRBD2 matches at 9 bases. The V and J ends lost 3 bases and 5 bases, in that order; junction bases with no gene match: 7. From germline, CDR1 is SEHNR and CDR2 FQNEAQ (reference sequence). This CDR3 region has 15 residues.

V usage is TRBV27 and J usage is TRBJ1-2; TRBD1 is a possible D gene (5 bases). CDR1 and CDR2 from the germline V gene are MNHEY and SMNVEV (reference sequence). Trimming shortened V by 2 bases and J by 8 bases, and 18 bases separated the two germline ends. The CDR3 is 15 amino acids. The CDR3 DNA reads as TGTGCCAGCAGTTTAGGGGCGCGGTTACCATTCGGCTACACCTTC. Its protein is CASSLGARLPFGYTF.

This clonotype was counted ten times or more. The J gene is TRBJ2-7, the V gene TRBV12-3 or TRBV12-4, with a weak D call TRBD1 (5 bases). There are 13 residues in the CDR3. Trimming took off 6 bases at V and 7 bases at J, with 16 bases between the two ends. CDR3 sequence reads: CASSRQPRQEQYF. The CDR3 nucleotides are TGTGCCAGCAGCCGACAGCCCAGGCAGGAGCAGTACTTC.

This clonotype was picked up a small number of times. The gene calls are TRBV7-8 and TRBJ2-5; D is possibly TRBD1 (7 bases). The ends were cut back, 11 bases at V and 2 bases at J, with 21 bases in the middle. Germline loops: CDR1 SGHVS, CDR2 FQNEAQ. The CDR3 has 15 amino acids. The CDR3 DNA sequence: TGTGCCCTCCGTGGAGGGACAGCCAGACAAGAGACCCAGTACTTC. The encoded protein is CALRGGTARQETQYF. Filled out from reference TRBV7-8 and TRBJ2-5, the complete variable domain reads GAGVSQSPRYKVAKRGQDVALRCDPISGHVSLFWYQQALGQGPEFLTYFQNEAQLDKSGLPSDRFFAERPEGSVSTLKIQRTQQEDSAVYLCALRGGTARQETQYFGPGTRLLVL.

The chain employs TRBV3-1 and TRBJ2-1; D is unresolved. Germline V gene data show CDR1 as LGHDT and CDR2 as YNNKEL (reference sequence). This CDR3 spans 13 amino acids. V gave up 4 bases and J gave up 11 bases, with 15 bases separating them. The CDR3, as DNA: TGTGCCAGCAGCCCATCCCTCCTGACCCAGCAGTTCTTC. The encoded protein is CASSPSLLTQQFF.

The chain combines TRBV15 with TRBJ1-1; D gene unclear. CDR1 and CDR2 from the germline V gene are LNHNV and YYDKDF (reference sequence). V dropped 1 base and J dropped 7 bases, with 7 bases sitting between them. The CDR3 has 12 residues. The CDR3 DNA reads TGTGCCACCAGCAGAGGGGCAGGTGAAGCTTTCTTT. It translates to CATSRGAGEAFF.

This clonotype was seen repeatedly, ten times or more. The V and J genes are TRBV27 and TRBJ1-1, with D possibly matching TRBD1 (5 bases). The CDR3 runs to 13 residues. Germline V gives CDR1 MNHEY, CDR2 SMNVEV (reference sequence). Trimming removed 7 bases from V and 0 bases from J, with 9 bases in between. CDR3 region: CASKPGVNTEAFF. The CDR3 DNA reads TGTGCCAGCAAACCGGGGGTGAACACTGAAGCTTTCTTT.

This clonotype was recorded a few times. This chain joins TRBV29-1 and TRBJ2-1, with D perhaps TRBD1 (5 bases). Germline CDR1 and CDR2: SQVTM and ANQGSEA. Trimming left V 4 bases short and J 9 bases short, with 7 bases between. The length of the CDR3 is 10 residues. CDR3: CSVVGPEQFF. The DNA for the CDR3 is TGCAGCGTTGTGGGGCCTGAGCAGTTCTTC.

This clonotype was seen a few times. This chain joins TRBV9 and TRBJ2-7; 9 nucleotides align to TRBD1. With V trimmed by 3 bases and J by 3 bases, 1 base remained unmatched. Germline lookup yields CDR1 SGDLS and CDR2 YYNGEE. This CDR3 has 13 residues. The chain's CDR3 is CASSADRGYEQYF. As DNA, the CDR3 is TGTGCCAGCAGCGCGGACAGGGGCTACGAGCAGTACTTC.

This clonotype was detected a few times. This sequence joins TRBV12-3 or TRBV12-4 and TRBJ2-1; possible D gene TRBD2, 6 bases. The CDR3 runs to 14 residues. V was trimmed by 7 bases and J by 5 bases, leaving 15 bases between them. CDR3 nucleotides: TGTGCCAGCAATCGAGGGACGGGAGACAATGAGCAGTTCTTC. Translation: CASNRGTGDNEQFF.

This clonotype was counted many times. The chain joins TRBV4-2 to TRBJ2-2; TRBD2 matches at 13 bases. CDR1 is LGHNA and CDR2 is YNFKEQ in the germline V gene. The CDR3 consists of 17 residues. The junction had 7 bases not matched to a gene; V was cut back by 4 bases and J by 5 bases. The DNA of the CDR3 is TGTGCCAGCAGCCCCCAAGGACTAGCGGGAGTGACCGGGGAGCTGTTTTTT. Encoded protein: CASSPQGLAGVTGELFF.

V gene TRBV5-1 combines with J gene TRBJ1-1, with D unresolved. This CDR3 has 16 residues. Germline V lookup: CDR1 SGHRS, CDR2 YFSETQ. V was pared by 0 bases and J by 0 bases, with 12 bases between. CDR3: CASSLDRVLMNTEAFF. The CDR3 nucleotides are TGCGCCAGCAGCTTGGATAGGGTCCTAATGAACACTGAAGCTTTCTTT.

Many counts were recorded for this clonotype. V gene TRBV7-7 combines with J gene TRBJ2-2, with a weak D call TRBD2 (5 bases). This CDR3 has 15 amino acids. CDR1 and CDR2 from the germline V gene are SSHAT and FNYEAQ (reference sequence). V lost 1 base and J lost 8, with 14 bases in between. CDR3 residues: CASSLVESSGGELFF. CDR3 nucleotide sequence: TGTGCCAGCAGCTTAGTGGAGAGCTCGGGAGGGGAGCTGTTTTTT.

This clonotype has more than one count but fewer than ten. The chain employs TRBV5-1 and TRBJ2-5; 11 positions match TRBD1. The V gene's germline CDR1 is SGHRS and CDR2 YFSETQ. CDR3 length: 15 amino acids. Trimming at V came to 4 bases and at J to 3 bases, leaving 5 bases not matched to a gene. CDR3 in amino acids: CASSPGDRGKETQYF. CDR3 sequence (DNA): TGCGCCAGCAGCCCGGGGGACAGGGGGAAAGAGACCCAGTACTTC.

This clonotype was detected only a few times. V and J are TRBV27 and TRBJ2-7, with D possibly being TRBD2 (6 bases). Per the germline V gene, CDR1 is MNHEY and CDR2 is SMNVEV (reference sequence). This CDR3 spans 14 amino acids. Trimming left V 6 bases short and J 2 bases short, with 14 bases between. CDR3 sequence: CASSRDGGAYEQYF. CDR3 sequence (DNA): TGTGCCAGCAGCCGGGACGGGGGAGCCTACGAGCAGTACTTC.

This clonotype was counted at least ten times. This sequence joins TRBV29-1 and TRBJ2-3; 10 bases map to TRBD2. CDR1 SQVTM and CDR2 ANQGSEA come from the germline V gene. The CDR3 spans 13 residues. The trim removed 6 bases at V and 3 bases at J, leaving 3 bases unmatched. DNA of the CDR3: TGCAGCGTGAGCGGGAGGGGGACAGATACGCAGTATTTT. Its translation is CSVSGRGTDTQYF.

Notes on this clonotype: At one boundary the junction diverges from the germline segment, which might be a read error. This chain joins TRBV12-3 or TRBV12-4 and TRBJ2-2, with D unresolved. The CDR3 consists of 12 residues. CDR3 sequence reads: CASSLDGGELFF. In DNA form, the CDR3 reads TGCGCCAGCAGCTTGGATGGCGGGGAGCTGTTTTTT.

This clonotype was detected many times. This sequence joins TRBV29-1 and TRBJ2-2, with D unresolved. Germline V gene data show CDR1 as SQVTM and CDR2 as ANQGSEA. Between the trimmed V and J ends, which lost 6 bases and 4 bases, there was a span of 15 bases. This CDR3 is built from 14 residues. DNA of the CDR3: TGCAGCGTGTCTCGGGTAGGGCCCACCGGGGAGCTGTTTTTT. Its protein product is CSVSRVGPTGELFF.

This clonotype turned up a few times. This chain joins TRBV27 and TRBJ2-7, with D perhaps matching TRBD1 or TRBD2 (5 bases each). This CDR3 region has 13 residues. Germline CDR1 is MNHEY and CDR2 is SMNVEV (reference sequence). The V and J ends lost 8 bases and 0 bases respectively, with 11 bases between them. This CDR3 reads CASWGTASYEQYF. For the CDR3, the DNA is TGTGCCAGCTGGGGGACGGCCTCCTACGAGCAGTACTTC.

As concerns this clonotype: This likely comes from a read error, as the CDR3 has no conserved phenylalanine or tryptophan at its end. The DNA is omitted, as the CDR3 cannot be located on it reliably, and the CDR3 follows TCRdb's listing. The rearrangement joins TRBV6-2 or TRBV6-3 to TRBJ2-4; the table's D call TRBD1 went unverified against the DNA. Germline V CDR1 and CDR2: MNHEY, SVGEGT. The CDR3 contains 13 residues when both ends are counted. CDR3 region: CASSGLFTGTRSL.

The V and J genes are TRBV20-1 and TRBJ2-7; D uncertain. The CDR3 runs to 9 residues. V lost 4 bases, J lost 8 bases, and 6 bases lay in between. The germline gives CDR1 DFQATT, CDR2 SNEGSKA (reference sequence). The CDR3 sequence is CSATRQQYF. CDR3 DNA: TGCAGTGCTACCAGGCAGCAGTACTTC.

J is TRBJ2-1 and V is TRBV19; the match to TRBD2 covers 11 bases. The length of the CDR3 is 16 residues. From germline, CDR1 is LNHDA and CDR2 SQIVND (reference sequence). The V and J ends lost 3 bases and 5 bases, in that order; junction bases with no gene match: 6. The CDR3 spells CASSMRGLAANNEQFF. For the CDR3, the DNA is TGTGCCAGTAGTATGCGGGGACTAGCGGCGAACAATGAGCAGTTCTTC.

In this sample, this clonotype turned up many times. V is TRBV12-3 or TRBV12-4 and J is TRBJ1-5, with a weak D call TRBD1 (5 bases). The CDR3 consists of 16 residues. Trimming cost V 1 base and J 6 bases, with 16 bases left between them. CDR3 DNA sequence: TGTGCCAGCAGTTTAGGGCCAGGGAGGGTCGGTCAGCCCCAGCATTTT. Its protein product is CASSLGPGRVGQPQHF.

This clonotype was detected only a few times. The chain is built from TRBV12-3 or TRBV12-4 and TRBJ2-1, with D uncertain. V dropped 8 bases and J dropped 12 bases, with 17 bases sitting between them. The length of the CDR3 is 12 residues. The DNA of the CDR3 is TGTGCCAGCGAGTCCGGGTACGTTGGGCAGTTCTTC. Residues: CASESGYVGQFF.

This clonotype was detected only a few times. The chain uses TRBV7-9 and TRBJ2-4, with TRBD2 matching over 8 bases. The germline V gene has CDR1 SEHNR and CDR2 FQNEAQ (reference sequence). The V and J ends lost 7 bases and 3 bases, in that order; junction bases with no gene match: 2. The CDR3 spans 13 residues. CDR3 nucleotides: TGTGCCAGCATGGGACTAGACAAAAACATTCAGTACTTC. Translation gives CASMGLDKNIQYF.

This chain uses TRBV2 with TRBJ2-7, with 7 bases that match TRBD2. The CDR3 extends over 15 amino acids. The trim removed 3 bases at V and 5 bases at J, leaving 10 bases unmatched. Germline V CDR1 and CDR2: SNHLY, FYNNEI. The DNA for the CDR3 is TGTGCCAGCAGTGATCGGGGGGTCCCCTCTCACGAGCAGTACTTC. As protein: CASSDRGVPSHEQYF.